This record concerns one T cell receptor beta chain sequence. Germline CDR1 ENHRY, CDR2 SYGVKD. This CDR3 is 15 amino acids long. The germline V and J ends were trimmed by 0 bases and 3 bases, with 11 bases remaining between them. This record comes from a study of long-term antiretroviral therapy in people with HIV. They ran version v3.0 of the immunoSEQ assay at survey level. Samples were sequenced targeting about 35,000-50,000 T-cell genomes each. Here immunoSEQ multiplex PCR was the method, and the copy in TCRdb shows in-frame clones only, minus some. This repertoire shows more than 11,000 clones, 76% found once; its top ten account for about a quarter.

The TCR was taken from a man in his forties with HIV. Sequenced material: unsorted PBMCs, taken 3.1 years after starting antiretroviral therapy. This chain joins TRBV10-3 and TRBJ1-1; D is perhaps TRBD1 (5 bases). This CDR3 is CAISESWAGYTEAFF. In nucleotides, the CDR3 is TGTGCCATCAGTGAGTCGTGGGCAGGGTACACTGAAGCTTTCTTT.